This TCR beta chain emerged from a study of identical twins. Regarding the study as a whole: Beta out-of-frame sequences showed weaker excess twin sharing. These conclusions were based on statistical analysis (cross-sectional, not following the same donors).

Germline V lookup: CDR1 LNHNV, CDR2 YYDKDF (reference sequence). This CDR3 has 14 amino acids. Trimming removed 0 bases from V and 8 bases from J, with 13 bases in between. Each CDR3 protein gets one entry after TCRdb re-called the 5' RACE reads with MiXCR. The profile shows around 250,000 distinct CDR3 sequences, 6.5% to 8% of them singletons. Of note for this clonotype: Its specificity is not known.

These data were also filed under a second study, of T cells expressing NK-cell markers. Turning to that study: Also leading the CD3+CD56-NKG2C+ fraction in several donors were these clonotypes.

Sequencing was carried out using CD8+ T cells sorted from blood. The chain uses TRBV15 and TRBJ1-1; D gene ambiguous. The TCR comes from a woman younger than 30 in good health. CDR3 amino acids: CATSRDETPAEAFF. The CDR3 coding sequence is TGTGCCACCAGCAGAGATGAGACGCCCGCGGAAGCTTTCTTT.